Given below is one T cell receptor beta chain in context. This record comes from a study of cytomegalovirus exposure and HLA in healthy donors. Some clones are missing from TCRdb's copy, which holds only in-frame ones; the method was immunoSEQ multiplex PCR. Here the sample spans more than 90,000 clones, 86% being singletons. From the 120-subject validation cohort, which was separate from the roughly 670-subject first cohort, the donors were drawn. Germline loops: CDR1 LNHDA, CDR2 SQIVND (reference sequence). CDR3 size: 13 residues. V was pared by 7 bases and J by 7 bases, with 3 bases of the junction left unmatched.

The chain carries TRBV19 and TRBJ2-7, with 14 bases that match TRBD2. The specimen sequenced was PBMCs. The clonotype was recovered from a man in his late teens or twenties in good health and CMV-seronegative. CDR3 in amino acids: CASTGLAGGEQYF. CDR3 in DNA: TGTGCCAGTACCGGACTAGCGGGAGGAGAGCAGTACTTC.